This TCR delta chain was sequenced in a study of gamma-delta chains in newborns, infants, children. Whole-study context: Polyclonal expansion of innate γδ T cells after birth follows microbial exposure.

TCRdb reapplied CATT to the reads. The sample has about 10,000 delta-chain clones, approximately 8.2% seen once; the top ten hold roughly 3.8%. This clone was observed a few times. A junction end diverges from the germline sequence, so it may reflect a read error. Per the germline V gene, CDR1 is TSWWSYY and CDR2 is QGS. This CDR3 has 14 residues. The sequencing input was blood. V is TRDV1 and J is TRDJ1; a possible D gene is TRDD3 (6 bases). This receptor was obtained from a child who was a newborn, infant or young child, either healthy, febrile or measles-vaccinated (not recorded which). CDR3 sequence reads: CALGWGLSPEKLIF. The CDR3 DNA follows: TGTGCTCTTGGCTGGGGCCTCTCCCCCGAAAAACTCATCTTT.